The clone carrying this T cell receptor (beta chain) was counted between two and nine times. Its cognate antigen is unknown. V shed 5 bases and J shed 1 base, with 20 bases lying between them. The CDR3 length is 17 residues. Germline CDR1 reads MDHEN; CDR2 reads SYDVKM. This record belongs to a study of blood T cells in healthy people across ages. At the level of the study: Template switching caught about one barcoded beta molecule for each two T cells. Study conclusions and caveats: It was the long-lived donors that had more naive CD4+ cells and higher diversity than aged donors. Strong correlation linked observed beta diversity and percent naive T cells.

Using a J-beta primer mix together with a sample-barcoded 5' primer, a second PCR was run for roughly 6 to 12 cycles. TCRdb called the 5' RACE reads again in MiXCR, with one record for every CDR3 protein. The data contain more than 800,000 distinct CDR3 sequences, around 45% of them singletons. The receptor's source is a woman between 55 and 75 years old in good health. The material sequenced was blood. The V and J genes are TRBV28 and TRBJ2-5; D perhaps matches TRBD2 (5 bases). The CDR3 sequence: CASSVPGLPPSQETQYF. The CDR3 DNA sequence: TGTGCCAGCAGTGTACCCGGACTTCCACCATCCCAAGAGACCCAGTACTTC.